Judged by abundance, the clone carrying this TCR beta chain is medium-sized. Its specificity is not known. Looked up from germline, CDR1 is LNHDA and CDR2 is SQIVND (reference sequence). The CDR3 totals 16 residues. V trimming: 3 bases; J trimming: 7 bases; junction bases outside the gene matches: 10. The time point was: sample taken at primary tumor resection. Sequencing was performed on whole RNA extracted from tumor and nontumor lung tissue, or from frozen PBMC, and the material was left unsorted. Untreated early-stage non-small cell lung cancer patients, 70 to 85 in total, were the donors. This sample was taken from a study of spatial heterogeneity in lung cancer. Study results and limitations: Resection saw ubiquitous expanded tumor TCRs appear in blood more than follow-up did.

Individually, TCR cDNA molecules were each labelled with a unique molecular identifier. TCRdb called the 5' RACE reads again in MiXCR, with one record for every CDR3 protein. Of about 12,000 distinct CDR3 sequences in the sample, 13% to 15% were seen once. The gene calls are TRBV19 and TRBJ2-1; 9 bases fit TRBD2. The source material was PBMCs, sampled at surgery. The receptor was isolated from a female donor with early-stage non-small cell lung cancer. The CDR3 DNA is TGTGCCAGTAGTATTATGTCAAGCGGGAGGCGTAATGAGCAGTTCTTC. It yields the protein CASSIMSSGRRNEQFF.